These 10 T cell receptor beta chains came from one sample sequenced in a study of post-analysis software for immune sequencing data. Findings of the study overall: With TRBV5-6, TRBV5-1 and TRBV20-1 included, about five TRBV segments were more frequent in patients than in controls.

Antigens for these TCRs are unknown. Carried by the TCR beta cDNA libraries were unique molecular identifiers. One entry per CDR3 protein, called by TCRdb with MiXCR from the PCR reads. The table shows some 260,000 distinct CDR3 sequences, with roughly a third occurring only once. The specimen was blood. The receptors were gathered from a girl between 5 and 17 years old with multiple sclerosis.

This clonotype was detected ten times or more. The chain combines TRBV10-3 with TRBJ2-5; D gene unclear. The V and J ends lost 0 bases and 5 bases respectively, with 7 bases between them. The CDR3 loop spans 13 amino acids. Germline V lookup: CDR1 ENHRY, CDR2 SYGVKD. The CDR3 is CAISESGVETQYF. CDR3 DNA: TGTGCCATCAGTGAGTCTGGCGTCGAGACCCAGTACTTC.

This clonotype was counted many times. V is TRBV5-5 and J is TRBJ2-6; the D is unclear. The CDR3 runs to 20 residues. With 4 bases removed from V and 2 bases from J, the gap between germline ends came to 25 bases. CDR1 is SGHKS, CDR2 YYEKEE, per germline (reference sequence). The CDR3 protein is CASSPDPKEQISAGANVLTF. The CDR3 nucleotides are TGTGCCAGCAGCCCCGATCCCAAGGAGCAGATTAGTGCTGGGGCCAACGTCCTGACTTTC.

This clonotype was found many times. The chain is built from TRBV11-2 and TRBJ2-1, with D perhaps assigned TRBD1 or TRBD2 (5 bases each). V dropped 1 base and J dropped 4 bases, with 11 bases sitting between them. In germline, CDR1 is SGHAT, CDR2 FQNNGV. The CDR3 spans 15 residues. CDR3 region: CASSLVQGAYNEQFF. Written as DNA, the CDR3 is TGTGCCAGCAGCTTAGTCCAGGGAGCTTACAATGAGCAGTTCTTC. The variable domain in full, completed from reference TRBV11-2 and TRBJ2-1, reads EAGVAQSPRYKIIEKRQSVAFWCNPISGHATLYWYQQILGQGPKLLIQFQNNGVVDDSQLPKDRFSAERLKGVDSTLKIQPAKLEDSAVYLCASSLVQGAYNEQFFGPGTRLTVL.

The V and J genes are TRBV6-2 or TRBV6-3 and TRBJ2-5; TRBD2 aligns across 10 bases. The DNA end is more similar to TRBJ2-7, so the J call may be wrong. The CDR3 spans 14 residues. From germline, CDR1 is MNHEY and CDR2 SVGEGT. The CDR3, as DNA: TGTGCCAGCAGTACTAGCGGGGATGCCTACGAGCAGTACTTC. Translation: CASSTSGDAYEQYF.

This clonotype has at least ten counts. The chain uses TRBV4-1 and TRBJ1-6; 10 nucleotides match TRBD1. The CDR3 consists of 23 residues. Per germline, CDR1 MGHRA and CDR2 YSYEKL. V was clipped by 0 bases and J by 6 bases; unmatched bases: 23. CDR3 loop: CASSQDPTIDRGRLAQGNSPLHF. The CDR3 bases are TGCGCCAGCAGCCAAGACCCTACAATCGACAGGGGGCGGCTCGCGCAGGGTAATTCACCCCTCCACTTT.

This clonotype came up once. Since a much larger clone is just one base distant, this may be a read error. The CDR3 carries no conserved terminal phenylalanine or tryptophan, so it likely arises from a read error. The rearrangement joins TRBV29-1 to TRBJ1-2; TRBD1 matches 8 bases. The germline CDR1 and CDR2 sequences are SQVTM and ANQGSEA. The CDR3 is 13 residues long. J gave up 8 bases and V 7 bases, and 12 bases lay outside the gene matches. CDR3 sequence: CSASGQGAEGYTV. CDR3 DNA: TGCAGCGCCTCGGGGCAGGGGGCTGAGGGCTACACCGTC.

The chain combines TRBV6-5 with TRBJ2-1; TRBD2 might be the D (5 bases). Germline CDR1 reads MNHEY; CDR2 reads SVGAGI. The CDR3 is 16 residues long. Trimming left V 2 bases short and J 12 bases short, with 23 bases between. CDR3 nucleotide sequence: TGTGCCAGCAGTTACGGCGGACTGGCGGGTTCGGGTGTGCAGTTCTTC. It encodes CASSYGGLAGSGVQFF.

This chain uses TRBV4-1 with TRBJ2-5; TRBD2 aligns across 12 bases. Per germline, CDR1 MGHRA and CDR2 YSYEKL. The CDR3 loop spans 16 amino acids. V was clipped by 5 bases and J by 11 bases; unmatched bases: 15. CDR3 protein: CASSVRTSGIYNEQYF. CDR3 nucleotides: TGCGCCAGCAGCGTCCGGACTAGCGGGATTTACAATGAGCAGTACTTC.

This clonotype has a handful of counts. One base away lies a much larger clone, so this may be a sequencing read error. The genes are TRBV15 and TRBJ2-7, with D perhaps matching TRBD1 (6 bases). The germline gives CDR1 LNHNV, CDR2 YYDKDF (reference sequence). The CDR3 is 13 amino acids. V was shortened by 0 bases and J by 4 bases, with 7 bases between the two germline ends. The CDR3 protein is CATSRERGYEQYF. In DNA form, the CDR3 reads TGTGCCACCAGCAGAGAGAGGGGGTACGAGCAGTACTTC.

With regard to this clonotype: A read error may produce the germline difference seen at one junction end. The chain links TRBV3-1 to TRBJ2-3, with a weak D call TRBD1 (5 bases). The CDR3 spans 14 residues. Germline V gene sequence: CDR1 LGHDT, CDR2 YNNKEL (reference sequence). DNA for the CDR3: TGTGCCAGCAGCCAAGCCAGGGTGGAAGATACGCGGTATTTT. Translating it yields CASSQARVEDTRYF.